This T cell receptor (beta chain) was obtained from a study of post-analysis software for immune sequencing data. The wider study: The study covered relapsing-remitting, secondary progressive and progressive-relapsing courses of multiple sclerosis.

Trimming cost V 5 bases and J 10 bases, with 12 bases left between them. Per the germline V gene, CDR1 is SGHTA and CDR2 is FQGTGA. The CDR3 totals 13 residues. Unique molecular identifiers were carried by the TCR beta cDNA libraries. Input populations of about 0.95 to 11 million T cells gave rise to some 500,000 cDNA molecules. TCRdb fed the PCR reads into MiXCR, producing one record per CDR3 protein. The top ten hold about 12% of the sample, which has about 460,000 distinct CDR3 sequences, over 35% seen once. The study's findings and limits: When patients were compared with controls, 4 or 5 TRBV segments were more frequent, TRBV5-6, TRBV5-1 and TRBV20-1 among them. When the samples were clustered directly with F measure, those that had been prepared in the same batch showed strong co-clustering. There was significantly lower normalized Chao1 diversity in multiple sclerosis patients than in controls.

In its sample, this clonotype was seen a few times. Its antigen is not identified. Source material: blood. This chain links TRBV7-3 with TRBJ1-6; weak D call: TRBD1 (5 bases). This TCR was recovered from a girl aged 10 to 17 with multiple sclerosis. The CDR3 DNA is TGTGCCAGCAGCCAAAGGCAGGGCTCACCCCTCCACTTT. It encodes CASSQRQGSPLHF.